Presented here are 26 T cell receptor beta chains from one specimen sequenced in a study of cytomegalovirus exposure and HLA in healthy donors. The study ran its PCR with 60 Vbeta and 13 Jbeta primers. TCRdb keeps only in-frame clones here, not all; method: immunoSEQ multiplex PCR. The sample consists of roughly 180,000 clones, over 75% of them appearing once. Source material: PBMCs. The receptors come from a woman aged 30 to 39 in good health and CMV-seronegative.

This rearrangement joins TRBV19 to TRBJ1-2; 7 nucleotides match TRBD1. This CDR3 spans 14 amino acids. Per germline, CDR1 LNHDA and CDR2 SQIVND (reference sequence). V was clipped by 1 base and J by 3 bases; unmatched bases: 2. The CDR3 DNA reads as TGTGCCAGTAGTATAGGTACAGGGGACTATGGCTACACCTTC. This gives the protein CASSIGTGDYGYTF.

The rearrangement joins TRBV6-5 to TRBJ1-1; weak D call: TRBD1 (5 bases). Trimming took off 4 bases at V and 0 bases at J, with 12 bases between the two ends. Per germline, CDR1 MNHEY and CDR2 SVGAGI. The CDR3 consists of 15 residues. The DNA of the CDR3 is TGTGCCAGCAGTTCGCAGGGCGGTATGAACACTGAAGCTTTCTTT. Protein product: CASSSQGGMNTEAFF.

The V gene is TRBV2, the J gene TRBJ2-7; maybe TRBD2 (6 bases). The CDR3 loop spans 15 amino acids. Germline loops: CDR1 SNHLY, CDR2 FYNNEI. The germline V and J ends were trimmed by 5 bases and 0 bases, with 14 bases remaining between them. CDR3 sequence (DNA): TGTGCCAGCAGTCCGCGGGACCGATCCTCCTACGAGCAGTACTTC. This translates into CASSPRDRSSYEQYF.

This clone has just a few counts. The gene calls are TRBV30 and TRBJ1-2; perhaps TRBD1 as D (6 bases). The germline V gene encodes CDR1 GTSNPN and CDR2 SVGIG (reference sequence). The CDR3 is made up of 15 amino acids. Deletions cut 2 bases from V and 0 bases from J, with 13 bases between. The CDR3 loop reads CAWSTRQGPNYGYTF. In DNA, the CDR3 is TGTGCCTGGAGTACTCGGCAGGGGCCTAACTATGGCTACACCTTC.

This clone was recorded a few times. At one boundary the junction diverges from the germline segment, which might be a read error. The chain carries TRBV5-1 and TRBJ1-2; weak D call: TRBD1 (5 bases). This CDR3 comprises 15 residues. CDR1 is SGHRS, CDR2 YFSETQ, per germline. The chain's CDR3 is CASSFISGKVYGYTF. The CDR3 coding sequence is TGTGCCAGCAGCTTTATTTCAGGGAAGGTATATGGCTACACCTTC.

The J gene is TRBJ1-5, the V gene TRBV6-1; tentatively, D is TRBD1 (5 bases). The germline V and J ends were trimmed by 3 bases and 11 bases, with 11 bases remaining between them. Germline lookup yields CDR1 MNHNS and CDR2 SASEGT. This CDR3 comprises 12 residues. For the CDR3, the DNA is TGTGCCAGCAGTGATAGGGCGGGGGCCCAGCATTTT. Amino acids: CASSDRAGAQHF.

The chain recombines TRBV5-1 with TRBJ2-7; perhaps TRBD1 as D (5 bases). Trimming left V 3 bases short and J 2 bases short, with 12 bases between. CDR3 length: 14 amino acids. Germline V gene lookup returns CDR1 SGHRS and CDR2 YFSETQ. CDR3: CASSSTTVAYEQYF. CDR3 DNA: TGCGCCAGCAGCTCGACGACAGTTGCCTACGAGCAGTACTTC.

The chain carries TRBV5-1 and TRBJ2-3, with D perhaps TRBD1 (5 bases). The germline gives CDR1 SGHRS, CDR2 YFSETQ. With 0 bases removed from V and 2 bases from J, the gap between germline ends came to 13 bases. The CDR3 is made up of 16 amino acids. The CDR3 nucleotides are TGCGCCAGCAGCTTGGTTGGGGCAACCTTCACAGATACGCAGTATTTT. This gives the protein CASSLVGATFTDTQYF.

The chain uses TRBV6-4 and TRBJ1-2, with D perhaps matching TRBD1 (6 bases). The CDR3 runs 15 residues. Per the germline V gene, CDR1 is MRHNA and CDR2 is SNTAGT. V dropped 0 bases and J dropped 8 bases, with 16 bases sitting between them. The CDR3 is CASSDSPRGGSGYTF. The CDR3, as DNA: TGTGCCAGCAGTGACTCGCCCAGAGGGGGTTCAGGCTACACCTTC.

The rearrangement links TRBV4-2 to TRBJ1-5, with TRBD1 matching over 7 bases. The CDR3 sequence is 16 residues long. J lost 0 bases, V lost 1 base, and 3 bases had no gene match. The V gene's germline CDR1 is LGHNA and CDR2 YNFKEQ. For the CDR3, the DNA is TGTGCCAGCAGCCAAGTAGGGACAGATAGCAATCAGCCCCAGCATTTT. It codes for CASSQVGTDSNQPQHF.

This chain connects TRBV6-5 to TRBJ2-7; 7 bases match TRBD1. Germline-derived CDR1 and CDR2 are MNHEY and SVGAGI. The J segment lost 4 bases and the V segment lost 3 bases, leaving 6 bases of the junction unmatched. There are 14 residues in the CDR3. CDR3 in amino acids: CASSYRDRGYEQYF. CDR3 nucleotides: TGTGCCAGCAGTTATCGGGACAGAGGTTACGAGCAGTACTTC.

The chain links TRBV6-6 to TRBJ1-4, with D possibly TRBD1 on 5 matching bases. Germline CDR1 reads MNHNY; CDR2 reads SVGAGI (reference sequence). Trimming shortened V by 6 bases and J by 8 bases, and 19 bases separated the two germline ends. The CDR3 spans 15 residues. The CDR3 nucleotides are TGTGCCAGCAGAATCGCAGGAGGGACGTGGGAAAAACTGTTTTTT. Encoded protein: CASRIAGGTWEKLFF.

The V and J genes are TRBV6-6 and TRBJ1-5, with D hard to call. In germline, CDR1 is MNHNY, CDR2 SVGAGI (reference sequence). Trimming took off 0 bases at V and 5 bases at J, with 8 bases between the two ends. The CDR3 length is 14 residues. The DNA of the CDR3 is TGTGCCAGCAGTTACTCGTTGAGGGATCAGCCCCAGCATTTT. Amino acids: CASSYSLRDQPQHF.

This clone was counted a single time. The chain couples TRBV4-1 to TRBJ2-5; D is undetermined. V was cut by 2 bases and J by 3 bases, with 13 bases left in between. CDR1 is MGHRA, CDR2 YSYEKL, per germline. The CDR3 extends over 15 amino acids. This CDR3 is CASSQPDTYEETQYF. The CDR3 DNA reads TGCGCCAGCAGCCAACCAGACACGTACGAAGAGACCCAGTACTTC.

The chain joins TRBV6-5 to TRBJ1-2; 8 bases match TRBD1. V dropped 4 bases and J dropped 4; count of bases not matched to a gene: 11. In germline, CDR1 is MNHEY, CDR2 SVGAGI. The CDR3 is made up of 16 amino acids. CDR3 amino acids: CASSWLTGGDSYGYTF. The CDR3 nucleotides are TGTGCCAGCAGTTGGCTAACAGGGGGTGATTCCTATGGCTACACCTTC.

V and J are TRBV19 and TRBJ1-1, with TRBD1 matching 8 bases. The germline V gene encodes CDR1 LNHDA and CDR2 SQIVND (reference sequence). Germline trimming cut 2 bases from V and 0 bases from J; bases unmatched to any gene: 5. This CDR3 is 16 amino acids long. The CDR3 coding sequence is TGTGCCAGTAGTATACCCCCAGGGGGCCTGAACACTGAAGCTTTCTTT. It yields the protein CASSIPPGGLNTEAFF. Using reference TRBV19 and TRBJ1-1 for the parts outside the CDR3, the full variable domain is DGGITQSPKYLFRKEGQNVTLSCEQNLNHDAMYWYRQDPGQGLRLIYYSQIVNDFQKGDIAEGYSVSREKKESFPLTVTSAQKNPTAFYLCASSIPPGGLNTEAFFGQGTRLTVV.

This chain uses TRBV7-9 with TRBJ2-7; the match to TRBD2 covers 7 bases. The length of the CDR3 is 15 residues. Germline assignment: CDR1 SEHNR and CDR2 FQNEAQ (reference sequence). V lost 8 bases, J lost 1 base, and 11 bases stayed unmatched. The CDR3 sequence: CASRPPGEGSYEQYF. CDR3 bases: TGTGCCAGCCGCCCCCCCGGGGAGGGTTCCTACGAGCAGTACTTC.

V is TRBV6-6 and J is TRBJ1-1, with D tentatively TRBD1 (5 bases). The CDR3 runs to 14 residues. The ends were cut back, 6 bases at V and 3 bases at J, with 14 bases in the middle. Germline loops: CDR1 MNHNY, CDR2 SVGAGI (reference sequence). CDR3 loop: CASRTSGWDTEAFF. Written as DNA, the CDR3 is TGTGCCAGCAGGACTTCAGGGTGGGACACTGAAGCTTTCTTT.

V and J are TRBV5-4 and TRBJ2-5, with TRBD2 matching over 8 bases. CDR1 is SGHNT and CDR2 is YYREEE in the germline V gene (reference sequence). With V trimmed by 7 bases and J by 9 bases, 14 bases remained unmatched. The CDR3 runs to 14 residues. The CDR3 sequence: CASSSGTSAWSQYF. CDR3 nucleotides: TGTGCCAGCTCTTCCGGGACTAGTGCTTGGTCCCAGTACTTC.

This clone was observed a handful of times. The chain combines TRBV5-4 with TRBJ2-1, with 9 bases that match TRBD1. The CDR3 runs 15 residues. CDR1 is SGHNT and CDR2 is YYREEE in the germline V gene (reference sequence). V was clipped by 2 bases and J by 7 bases; unmatched bases: 7. The CDR3 coding sequence is TGTGCCAGCAGCTTCTTACCGACAGGGGGGAATGAGCAGTTCTTC. It yields the protein CASSFLPTGGNEQFF.

The chain is built from TRBV7-3 and TRBJ1-2, with 11 bases aligning to TRBD1. Unmatched junction bases numbered 6, after V lost 2 bases and J lost 7 bases. CDR3 length: 15 residues. From germline, CDR1 is SGHTA and CDR2 FQGTGA. This chain's CDR3 is CASSLGDRGTGGYTF. The CDR3 bases are TGTGCCAGCAGCTTAGGGGACAGGGGGACAGGTGGCTACACCTTC.

This clone was observed a handful of times. V gene TRBV5-1 combines with J gene TRBJ2-7, with TRBD1 as a possible D gene (6 bases). The CDR3 length is 14 residues. The V gene lost 4 bases and the J gene lost 2 bases, with 13 bases spanning the gap. Germline assignment: CDR1 SGHRS and CDR2 YFSETQ. The DNA of the CDR3 is TGCGCCAGCAGCCTCCGACAGGAAACCTACGAGCAGTACTTC. Protein sequence: CASSLRQETYEQYF.

The chain links TRBV5-4 to TRBJ1-5, with D maybe TRBD1 (5 bases). CDR3 size: 14 residues. V dropped 1 base and J dropped 7 bases, with 12 bases sitting between them. Germline CDR1 SGHNT, CDR2 YYREEE (reference sequence). Here the CDR3 DNA reads TGTGCCAGCAGCTTGCAGGGCAGTCAGCAGCCCCAGCATTTT. Protein: CASSLQGSQQPQHF.

V gene TRBV29-1 combines with J gene TRBJ2-2; TRBD2 matches at 9 bases. CDR3 length equals 17 residues. Germline CDR1 SQVTM, CDR2 ANQGSEA. The V gene end was trimmed by 3 bases and the J gene end by 3 bases; junction bases not matched to a gene: 11. CDR3 sequence reads: CSVEGTAGGLYTGELFF. DNA for the CDR3: TGCAGCGTTGAGGGAACTGCGGGGGGGTTGTACACCGGGGAGCTGTTTTTT.

The rearrangement joins TRBV29-1 to TRBJ1-1; no reliable D call. Germline V gene data show CDR1 as SQVTM and CDR2 as ANQGSEA. This CDR3 spans 13 amino acids. V shed 7 bases and J shed 4 bases, with 16 bases lying between them. The CDR3 here is CSALRRLSTEAFF. As DNA, the CDR3 is TGCAGCGCCCTCAGGAGGTTGAGCACTGAAGCTTTCTTT.

The CDR3 protein is CASSIGRGKYEQYF. The CDR3 DNA sequence: TGTGCCAGTAGTATTGGCAGGGGAAAGTACGAGCAGTACTTC. The V gene is TRBV19, the J gene TRBJ2-7; weak D call: TRBD1 (6 bases). CDR3 size: 14 residues. Looked up from germline, CDR1 is LNHDA and CDR2 is SQIVND (reference sequence). V was shortened by 3 bases and J by 4 bases, with 13 bases between the two germline ends. The full variable domain, completed using reference TRBV19 and TRBJ2-7, is DGGITQSPKYLFRKEGQNVTLSCEQNLNHDAMYWYRQDPGQGLRLIYYSQIVNDFQKGDIAEGYSVSREKKESFPLTVTSAQKNPTAFYLCASSIGRGKYEQYFGPGTRLTVT.